These 3 T cell receptor beta chains originate from one sample sequenced in a study of blood T cell repertoires in COVID-19. TCRdb's table, derived via immunoSEQ multiplex PCR, lists solely in-frame clones and lacks some. Here the sample spans about 99,000 clones, approximately 85% being singletons. Sequences were obtained from peripheral blood. These receptors were obtained from a woman older than 75 with active or convalescent COVID-19.

The DNA of the CDR3 is TGTGCCAGCAGCTTAGATCCCCAGGCGGGGTACAATGAGCAGTTCTTC. Residues: CASSLDPQAGYNEQFF. The chain recombines TRBV13 with TRBJ2-1, with D possibly being TRBD2 (6 bases). The CDR3 has 16 amino acids. Germline CDR1 is PRHDT and CDR2 is FYEKMQ (reference sequence). Trimming stripped 1 base from V and 4 bases from J, with 14 bases between.

The CDR3 coding sequence is TGTGCCAGCAGTAAAGAAAAGGGGTACAATGAGCAGTTCTTC. Translation gives CASSKEKGYNEQFF. V is TRBV27 and J is TRBJ2-1; TRBD1 is a possible D gene (5 bases). Between the trimmed V and J ends, which lost 5 bases and 4 bases, there was a span of 12 bases. This CDR3 is 14 amino acids long. From germline, CDR1 is MNHEY and CDR2 SMNVEV (reference sequence).

The gene calls are TRBV4-2 and TRBJ2-1; no definite D call. The CDR3 is 13 residues long. The ends were cut back, 0 bases at V and 9 bases at J, with 9 bases in the middle. Germline V gene lookup returns CDR1 LGHNA and CDR2 YNFKEQ. The CDR3 DNA reads as TGTGCCAGCAGCCAAGACTACTTTGTTGAGCAGTTCTTC. This translates into CASSQDYFVEQFF.